The sample holds one count of the clone carrying this TCR beta chain. The source of the sample is a study of Tregs in tolerant kidney transplant recipients. The assay was immunoSEQ multiplex PCR, and TCRdb's table has in-frame clones only and misses some. Among 75,000 to 100,000 clones listed, around nine tenths were seen once. Germline trimming cut 5 bases from V and 1 base from J; bases unmatched to any gene: 5. The CDR3 covers 15 residues. Germline CDR1 is SGHVS and CDR2 is FQNEAQ. The J gene is TRBJ1-1, the V gene TRBV7-8; TRBD1 agrees at 9 bases. The sequence derives from a human donor in good health. Sequencing was carried out using CD8+ T cells from blood. CDR3 sequence: CASSTGGQGNTEAFF. The CDR3 DNA reads as TGTGCCAGCAGCACCGGGGGACAGGGGAACACTGAAGCTTTCTTT.